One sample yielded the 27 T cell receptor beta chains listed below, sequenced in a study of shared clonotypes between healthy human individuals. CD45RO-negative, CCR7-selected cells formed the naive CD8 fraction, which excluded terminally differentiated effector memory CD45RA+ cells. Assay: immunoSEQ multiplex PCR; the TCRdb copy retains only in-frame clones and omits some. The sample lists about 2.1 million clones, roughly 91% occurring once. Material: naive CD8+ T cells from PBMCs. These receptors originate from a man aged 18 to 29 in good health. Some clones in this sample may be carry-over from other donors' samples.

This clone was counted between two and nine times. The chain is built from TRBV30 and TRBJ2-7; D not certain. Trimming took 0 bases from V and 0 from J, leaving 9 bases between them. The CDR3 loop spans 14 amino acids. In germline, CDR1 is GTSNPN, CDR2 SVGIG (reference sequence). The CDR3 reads CAWSVLVSSYEQYF. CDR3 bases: TGTGCCTGGAGTGTACTGGTAAGCTCCTACGAGCAGTACTTC.

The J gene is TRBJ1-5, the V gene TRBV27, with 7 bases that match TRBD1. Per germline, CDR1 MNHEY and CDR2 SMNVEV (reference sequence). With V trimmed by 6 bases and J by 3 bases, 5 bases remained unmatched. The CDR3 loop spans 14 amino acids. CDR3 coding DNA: TGTGCCAGCAGATTCACAGGGGTCAATCAGCCCCAGCATTTT. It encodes CASRFTGVNQPQHF.

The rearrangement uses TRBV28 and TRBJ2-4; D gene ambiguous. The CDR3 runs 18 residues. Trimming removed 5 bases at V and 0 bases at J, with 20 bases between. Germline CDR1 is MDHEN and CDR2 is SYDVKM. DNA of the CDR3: TGTGCCAGCAGTCTTAACGGGCCTACGAACCAAGCCAAAAACATTCAGTACTTC. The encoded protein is CASSLNGPTNQAKNIQYF.

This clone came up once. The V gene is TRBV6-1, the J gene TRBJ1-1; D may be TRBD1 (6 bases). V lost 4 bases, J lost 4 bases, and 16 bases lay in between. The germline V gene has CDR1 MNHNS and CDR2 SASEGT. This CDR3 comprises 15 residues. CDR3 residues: CASSGAGHLSTEAFF. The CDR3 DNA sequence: TGTGCCAGCAGTGGGGCGGGACACCTGTCCACTGAAGCTTTCTTT.

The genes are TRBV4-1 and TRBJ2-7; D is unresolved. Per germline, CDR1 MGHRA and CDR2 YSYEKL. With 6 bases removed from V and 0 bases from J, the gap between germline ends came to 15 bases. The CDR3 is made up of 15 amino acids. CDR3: CASRPLPGSSYEQYF. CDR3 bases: TGCGCCAGCAGGCCACTCCCCGGAAGCTCCTACGAGCAGTACTTC.

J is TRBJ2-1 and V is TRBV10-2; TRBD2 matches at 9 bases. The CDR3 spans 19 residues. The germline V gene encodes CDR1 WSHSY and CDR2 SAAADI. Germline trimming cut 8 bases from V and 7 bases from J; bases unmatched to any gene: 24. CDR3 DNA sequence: TGCGCCAGCCGAGACAGGGCGGCCACGGCGGGAGGGCCTAGAAATGAGCAGTTCTTC. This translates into CASRDRAATAGGPRNEQFF.

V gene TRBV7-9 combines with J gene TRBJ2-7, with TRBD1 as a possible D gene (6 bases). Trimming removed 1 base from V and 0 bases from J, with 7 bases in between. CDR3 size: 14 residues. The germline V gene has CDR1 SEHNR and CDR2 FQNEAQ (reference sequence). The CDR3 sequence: CASSLGDISYEQYF. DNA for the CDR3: TGTGCCAGCAGCTTAGGGGACATCTCCTACGAGCAGTACTTC.

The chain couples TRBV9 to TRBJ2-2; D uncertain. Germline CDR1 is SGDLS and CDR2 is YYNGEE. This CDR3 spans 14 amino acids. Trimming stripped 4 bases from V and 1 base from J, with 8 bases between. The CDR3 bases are TGTGCCAGCAGCAATACAGTGAACACCGGGGAGCTGTTTTTT. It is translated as CASSNTVNTGELFF.

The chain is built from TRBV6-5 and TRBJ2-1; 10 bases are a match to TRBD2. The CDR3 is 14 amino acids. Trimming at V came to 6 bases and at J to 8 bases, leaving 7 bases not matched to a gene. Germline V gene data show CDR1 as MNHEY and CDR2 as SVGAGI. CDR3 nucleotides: TGTGCCAGCAGGCCCAGCGGGAGGGTGGATGAGCAGTTCTTC. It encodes CASRPSGRVDEQFF.

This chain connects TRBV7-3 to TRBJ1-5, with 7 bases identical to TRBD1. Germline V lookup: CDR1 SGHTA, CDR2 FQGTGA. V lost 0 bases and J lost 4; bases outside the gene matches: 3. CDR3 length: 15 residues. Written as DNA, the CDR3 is TGTGCCAGCAGCTTAACGACAGGGAATAATCAGCCCCAGCATTTT. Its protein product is CASSLTTGNNQPQHF.

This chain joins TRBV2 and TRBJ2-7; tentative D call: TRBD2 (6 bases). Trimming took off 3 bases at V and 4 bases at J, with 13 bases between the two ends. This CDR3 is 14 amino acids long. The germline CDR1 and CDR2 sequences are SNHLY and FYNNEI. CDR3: CASSERDFRYEQYF. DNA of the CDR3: TGTGCCAGCAGTGAGCGGGACTTCCGATACGAGCAGTACTTC.

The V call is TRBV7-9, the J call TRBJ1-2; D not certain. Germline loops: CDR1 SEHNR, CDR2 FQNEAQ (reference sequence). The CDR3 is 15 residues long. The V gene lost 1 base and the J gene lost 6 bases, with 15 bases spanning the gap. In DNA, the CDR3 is TGTGCCAGCAGCTTAGGTGGGCTCAACGTGGATGGCTACACCTTC. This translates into CASSLGGLNVDGYTF.

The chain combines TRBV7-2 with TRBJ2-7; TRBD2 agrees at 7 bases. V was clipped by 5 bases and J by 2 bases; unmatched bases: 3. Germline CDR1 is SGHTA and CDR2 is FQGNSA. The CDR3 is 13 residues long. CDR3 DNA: TGTGCCAGCAGCGTCGGACTAGCCTACGAGCAGTACTTC. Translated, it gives CASSVGLAYEQYF.

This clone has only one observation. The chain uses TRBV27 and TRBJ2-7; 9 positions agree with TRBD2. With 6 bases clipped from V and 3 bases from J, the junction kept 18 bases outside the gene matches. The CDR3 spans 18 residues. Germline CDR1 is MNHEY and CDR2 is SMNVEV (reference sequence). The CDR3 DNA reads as TGTGCCAGCAGCCCCCCTAGCGGGATAGGGGGCGGGGTCTACGAGCAGTACTTC. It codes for CASSPPSGIGGGVYEQYF.

In DNA form, the CDR3 reads TGTGCCAGCAGTGGTAGCGGGAGGGACAATGAGCAGTTCTTC. This codes for CASSGSGRDNEQFF. V and J are TRBV7-9 and TRBJ2-1; TRBD2 matches 11 bases. The V gene's germline CDR1 is SEHNR and CDR2 FQNEAQ (reference sequence). The CDR3 loop spans 14 amino acids. V was clipped by 6 bases and J by 5 bases; unmatched bases: 3.

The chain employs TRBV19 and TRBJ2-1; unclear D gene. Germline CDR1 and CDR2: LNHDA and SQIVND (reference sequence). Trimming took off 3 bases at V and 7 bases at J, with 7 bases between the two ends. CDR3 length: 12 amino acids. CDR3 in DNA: TGTGCCAGTAGTATTAGCCTTAATGAGCAGTTCTTC. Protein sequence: CASSISLNEQFF.

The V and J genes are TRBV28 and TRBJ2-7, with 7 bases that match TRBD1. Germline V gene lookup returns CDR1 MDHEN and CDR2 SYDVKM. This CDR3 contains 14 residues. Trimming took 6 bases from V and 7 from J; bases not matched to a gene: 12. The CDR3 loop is CASRKTMTGKEQYF. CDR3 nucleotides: TGTGCCAGCAGGAAGACGATGACAGGGAAAGAGCAGTACTTC. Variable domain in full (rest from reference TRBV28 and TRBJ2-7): DVKVTQSSRYLVKRTGEKVFLECVQDMDHENMFWYRQDPGLGLRLIYFSYDVKMKEKGDIPEGYSVSREKKERFSLILESASTNQTSMYLCASRKTMTGKEQYFGPGTRLTVT.

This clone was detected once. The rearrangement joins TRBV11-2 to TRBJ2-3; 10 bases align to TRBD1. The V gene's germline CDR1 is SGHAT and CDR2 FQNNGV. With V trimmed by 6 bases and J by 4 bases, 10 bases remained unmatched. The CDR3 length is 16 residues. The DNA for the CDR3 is TGTGCCAGCAGGCCGTGGACAGGGGGGAGTCCAGATACGCAGTATTTT. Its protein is CASRPWTGGSPDTQYF.

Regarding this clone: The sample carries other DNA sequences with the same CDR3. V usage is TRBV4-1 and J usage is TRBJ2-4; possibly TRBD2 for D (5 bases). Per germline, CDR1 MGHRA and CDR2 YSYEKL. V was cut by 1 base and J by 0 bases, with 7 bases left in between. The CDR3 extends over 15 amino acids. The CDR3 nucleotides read TGCGCCAGCAGCCAAGTCGGGGTAGCCAAAAACATTCAGTACTTC. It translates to CASSQVGVAKNIQYF.

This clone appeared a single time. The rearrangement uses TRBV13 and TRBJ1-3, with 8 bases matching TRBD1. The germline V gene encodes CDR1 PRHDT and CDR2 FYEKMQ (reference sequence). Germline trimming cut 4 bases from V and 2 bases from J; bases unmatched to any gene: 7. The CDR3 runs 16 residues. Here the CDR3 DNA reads TGTGCCAGCAGCTCAGGGACAGGAGGGCCTGGAAACACCATATATTTT. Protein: CASSSGTGGPGNTIYF.

This CDR3 is CASSSRPGGDYTDTQYF. The CDR3 nucleotides are TGCGCCAGCAGCTCCCGGCCGGGGGGGGACTACACAGATACGCAGTATTTT. The chain is built from TRBV5-1 and TRBJ2-3, with 8 nucleotides matching TRBD2. V lost 3 bases, J lost 2 bases, and 11 bases stayed unmatched. This CDR3 contains 17 residues. Germline-derived CDR1 and CDR2 are SGHRS and YFSETQ.

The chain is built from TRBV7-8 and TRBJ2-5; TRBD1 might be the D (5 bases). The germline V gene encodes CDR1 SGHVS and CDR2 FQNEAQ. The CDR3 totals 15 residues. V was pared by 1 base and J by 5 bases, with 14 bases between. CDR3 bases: TGTGCCAGCAGCTTAGGCCCAGGACATAAGGAGACCCAGTACTTC. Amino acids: CASSLGPGHKETQYF.

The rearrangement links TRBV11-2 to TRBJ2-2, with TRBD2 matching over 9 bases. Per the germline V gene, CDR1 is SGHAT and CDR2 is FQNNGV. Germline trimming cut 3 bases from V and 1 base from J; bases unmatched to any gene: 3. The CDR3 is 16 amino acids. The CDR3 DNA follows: TGTGCCAGCAGCTTCCCTAGCGGGGTGAACACCGGGGAGCTGTTTTTT. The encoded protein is CASSFPSGVNTGELFF.

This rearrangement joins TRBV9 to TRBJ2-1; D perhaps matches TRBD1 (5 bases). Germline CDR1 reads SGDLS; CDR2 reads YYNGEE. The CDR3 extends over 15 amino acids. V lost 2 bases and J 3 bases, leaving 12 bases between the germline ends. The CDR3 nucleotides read TGTGCCAGCAGCGTTGGGGCAGGCTACTACAATGAGCAGTTCTTC. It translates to CASSVGAGYYNEQFF.

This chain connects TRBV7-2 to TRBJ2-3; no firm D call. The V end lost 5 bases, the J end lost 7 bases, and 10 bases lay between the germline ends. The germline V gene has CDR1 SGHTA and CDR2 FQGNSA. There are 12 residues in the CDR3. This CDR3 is CASSPRSNTQYF. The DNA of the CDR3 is TGTGCCAGCAGCCCCAGATCAAATACGCAGTATTTT.

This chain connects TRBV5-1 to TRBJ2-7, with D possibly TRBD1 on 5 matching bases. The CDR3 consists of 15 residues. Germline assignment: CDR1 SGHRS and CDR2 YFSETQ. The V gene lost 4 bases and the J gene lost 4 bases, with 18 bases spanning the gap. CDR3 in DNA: TGCGCCAGCAGCCCCCCCCAGGGTACGCGGTACGAGCAGTACTTC. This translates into CASSPPQGTRYEQYF.

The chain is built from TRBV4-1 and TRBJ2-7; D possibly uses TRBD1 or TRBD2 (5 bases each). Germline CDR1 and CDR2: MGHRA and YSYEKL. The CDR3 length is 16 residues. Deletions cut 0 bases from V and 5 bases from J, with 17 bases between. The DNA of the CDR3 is TGCGCCAGCAGCCAAGATCGGGTACCAGGGAGAAACGAGCAGTACTTC. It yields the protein CASSQDRVPGRNEQYF.